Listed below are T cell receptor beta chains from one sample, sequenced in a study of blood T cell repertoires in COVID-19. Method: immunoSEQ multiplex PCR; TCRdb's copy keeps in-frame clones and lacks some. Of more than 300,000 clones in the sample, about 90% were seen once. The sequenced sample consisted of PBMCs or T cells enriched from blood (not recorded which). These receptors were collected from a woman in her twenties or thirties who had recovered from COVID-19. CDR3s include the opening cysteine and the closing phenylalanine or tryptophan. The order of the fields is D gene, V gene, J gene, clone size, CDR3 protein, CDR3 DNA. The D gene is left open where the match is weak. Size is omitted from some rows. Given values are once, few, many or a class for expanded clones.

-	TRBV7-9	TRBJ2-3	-	CASSFKAGDTQYF	TGTGCCAGCAGCTTTAAAGCGGGAGATACGCAGTATTTT
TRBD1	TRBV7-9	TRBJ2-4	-	CASSSGGRVTAKNIQYF	TGTGCCAGCAGCTCAGGGGGCAGGGTCACGGCCAAAAACATTCAGTACTTC
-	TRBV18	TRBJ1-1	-	CASSPTGFGAEAFF	TGTGCCAGCTCACCCACAGGGTTCGGGGCTGAAGCTTTCTTT
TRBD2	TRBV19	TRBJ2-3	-	CASSIPGLAGGTPDTQYF	TGTGCCAGTAGTATACCGGGACTAGCGGGAGGGACTCCGGATACGCAGTATTTT
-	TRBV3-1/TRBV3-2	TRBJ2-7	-	CASSQVVSSASYEQYF	TGTGCCAGCAGCCAAGTAGTCTCATCCGCCTCCTACGAGCAGTACTTC
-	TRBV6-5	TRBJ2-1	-	CASSYSGLDDYNEQFF	TGTGCCAGCAGTTACTCCGGACTGGATGACTACAATGAGCAGTTCTTC
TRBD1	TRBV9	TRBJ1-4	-	CASSVAPRGHGKLFF	TGTGCCAGCAGCGTAGCTCCCAGGGGGCACGGAAAACTGTTTTTT
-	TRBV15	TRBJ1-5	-	CATSSEQVYQPQHF	TGTGCCACCAGCAGCGAACAGGTTTATCAGCCCCAGCATTTT
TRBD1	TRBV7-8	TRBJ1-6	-	CASRPIQGLSNSPLHF	TGTGCCAGCAGACCAATACAGGGGTTATCTAATTCACCCCTCCACTTT
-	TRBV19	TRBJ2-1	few	CASRLESARNEQFF	TGTGCCAGCCGATTAGAGAGCGCCCGCAATGAGCAGTTCTTC
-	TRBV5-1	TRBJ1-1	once	CASSLSRERDTEAFF	TGCGCCAGCAGCTTGTCCCGGGAAAGGGACACTGAAGCTTTCTTT
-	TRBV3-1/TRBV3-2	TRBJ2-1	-	CASSQELSSPSSYNEQFF	TGTGCCAGCAGCCAAGAGTTGAGTAGCCCGTCCTCCTACAATGAGCAGTTCTTC
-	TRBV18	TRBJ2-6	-	CASSPIPPGANVLTF	TGTGCCAGCTCACCTATCCCCCCTGGGGCCAACGTCCTGACTTTC
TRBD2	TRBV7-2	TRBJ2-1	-	CASSPRLAGGPYNEQFF	TGTGCCAGCAGCCCGCGACTAGCGGGAGGGCCCTACAATGAGCAGTTCTTC
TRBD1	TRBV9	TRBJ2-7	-	CASSPRTGKYEQYF	TGTGCCAGCAGCCCTCGGACAGGGAAATACGAGCAGTACTTC
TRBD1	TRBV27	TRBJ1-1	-	CASSKKTGLNTEAFF	TGTGCCAGCAGTAAAAAGACAGGGTTGAACACTGAAGCTTTCTTT
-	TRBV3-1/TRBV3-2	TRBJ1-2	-	CASSQGQDGYTF	TGTGCCAGCAGCCAAGGACAGGATGGCTACACCTTC